One sample yielded the 7 T cell receptor beta chains listed below, sequenced in a study of cytomegalovirus exposure and HLA in healthy donors. PCR was performed using 60 Vbeta and 13 Jbeta primers. Repertoires were generated with immunoSEQ multiplex PCR, while TCRdb's copy carries only in-frame clones and drops some. Its listing shows tens of thousands of clones. The sample was PBMCs. The receptors shown here come from a woman aged 40-49 years in good health and CMV-seropositive.

The rearrangement joins TRBV16 to TRBJ2-2, with 8 nucleotides matching TRBD2. Germline V CDR1 and CDR2: KGHSY, FQNENV. This CDR3 is built from 14 residues. The V gene end was trimmed by 7 bases and the J gene end by 5 bases; junction bases not matched to a gene: 6. The CDR3 sequence is CASNTQRETGELFF. The CDR3 nucleotides are TGTGCCAGCAACACCCAGCGGGAGACCGGGGAGCTGTTTTTT.

The chain combines TRBV5-4 with TRBJ2-5; 9 nucleotides match TRBD1. CDR1 is SGHNT and CDR2 is YYREEE in the germline V gene (reference sequence). V shed 5 bases and J 7 bases; nucleotides not matched to a gene: 9. CDR3 size: 14 residues. The CDR3 loop is CASRNRDREGTQYF. The CDR3 DNA is TGTGCCAGCAGAAACCGGGACAGGGAGGGGACCCAGTACTTC.

This rearrangement joins TRBV5-4 to TRBJ2-3; 8 bases fit TRBD2. Germline assignment: CDR1 SGHNT and CDR2 YYREEE (reference sequence). V lost 4 bases and J lost 1; bases outside the gene matches: 8. The CDR3 length is 16 residues. The CDR3 DNA follows: TGTGCCAGCAGCCCGACATCGGGGGGGGGCACAGATACGCAGTATTTT. Protein: CASSPTSGGGTDTQYF.

V usage is TRBV7-6 and J usage is TRBJ1-4; possibly TRBD1 for D (5 bases). Trimming took off 4 bases at V and 8 bases at J, with 32 bases between the two ends. Germline values: CDR1 SGHVS, CDR2 FNYEAQ. This CDR3 region has 20 residues. In DNA, the CDR3 is TGTGCCAGCAGCTCCCCCGAAACTGGGATGGGGCCAGCCCTTAGAGAAAAACTGTTTTTT. Its translation is CASSSPETGMGPALREKLFF.

V and J are TRBV6-5 and TRBJ2-1; D might be TRBD2 (6 bases). Germline loops: CDR1 MNHEY, CDR2 SVGAGI. Deletions cut 8 bases from V and 10 bases from J, with 24 bases between. The CDR3 length is 15 residues. The CDR3 protein is CASGGAGLGHREQFF. As DNA, the CDR3 is TGTGCCAGCGGAGGGGCAGGGCTAGGGCATCGGGAGCAGTTCTTC.

This rearrangement joins TRBV14 to TRBJ2-7; weak D call: TRBD1 (6 bases). Germline V gene lookup returns CDR1 SGHDN and CDR2 FVKESK. The CDR3 consists of 13 residues. V lost 5 bases and J 6 bases, leaving 14 bases between the germline ends. CDR3 nucleotide sequence: TGTGCCAGCAGCTCGTGGACAGCCTCCGAGCAGTACTTC. Protein sequence: CASSSWTASEQYF.

The rearrangement joins TRBV29-1 to TRBJ2-5, with 8 bases matching TRBD1. The J call may be incorrect, as the DNA end agrees better with TRBJ2-7. The germline gives CDR1 SQVTM, CDR2 ANQGSEA. The CDR3 extends over 13 amino acids. This CDR3 reads CSVVFDRGYEQYF. The CDR3, as DNA: TGCAGCGTTGTCTTCGACAGGGGCTACGAGCAGTACTTC.